The next 28 T cell receptor beta chains were all read from a single sample in a study of cytomegalovirus exposure and HLA in healthy donors. This PCR relied on a set of 60 Vbeta primers and 13 Jbeta primers. Sequencing was performed with immunoSEQ multiplex PCR; in TCRdb, only in-frame clones are kept and a portion is missing. The sample has more than 80,000 clones; about 70% are singletons. The sequenced material came from PBMCs. All receptors come from a female donor in good health and CMV-seronegative.

This clone was detected only a few times. This chain connects TRBV5-6 to TRBJ1-1; 10 bases are shared with TRBD1. This CDR3 is 16 amino acids long. Germline V lookup: CDR1 SGHDT, CDR2 YYEEEE. V lost 4 bases, J lost 1 base, and 7 bases stayed unmatched. CDR3 region: CASSIGQGGPNTEAFF. The CDR3 DNA reads as TGTGCCAGCAGCATCGGACAGGGGGGGCCGAACACTGAAGCTTTCTTT.

This chain links TRBV7-8 with TRBJ1-1, with 7 bases matching TRBD1. CDR1 and CDR2 from the germline V gene are SGHVS and FQNEAQ. CDR3 length equals 14 residues. Trimming cost V 5 bases and J 2 bases; bases outside gene matches: 5. This CDR3 is CASSPGQANTEAFF. The CDR3 DNA follows: TGTGCCAGCAGCCCCGGACAGGCTAACACTGAAGCTTTCTTT.

This chain joins TRBV5-1 and TRBJ2-7; the match to TRBD2 covers 9 bases. Unmatched junction bases numbered 9, after V lost 8 bases and J lost 3 bases. There are 14 residues in the CDR3. Per the germline V gene, CDR1 is SGHRS and CDR2 is YFSETQ. As DNA, the CDR3 is TGCGCCAGTGGTAGCGGGAGTCCCTACTACGAGCAGTACTTC. Translation gives CASGSGSPYYEQYF.

This clone was counted once. The V and J genes are TRBV7-9 and TRBJ1-2; perhaps TRBD1 as D (5 bases). The CDR3 loop spans 15 amino acids. The germline V and J ends were trimmed by 5 bases and 6 bases, with 19 bases remaining between them. Germline V gene lookup returns CDR1 SEHNR and CDR2 FQNEAQ (reference sequence). CDR3 DNA: TGTGCCAGCAGCAATGCCGGGACGGCGGGACATGGCTACACCTTC. Residues: CASSNAGTAGHGYTF.

The CDR3 reads CASSLVGGRSYNEQFF. CDR3 in DNA: TGTGCCAGCAGCTTAGTGGGCGGGAGGTCCTACAATGAGCAGTTCTTC. The chain recombines TRBV7-2 with TRBJ2-1, with 8 bases matching TRBD2. The CDR3 is 16 amino acids. The J segment lost 1 base and the V segment lost 1 base, leaving 3 bases of the junction unmatched. CDR1 SGHTA and CDR2 FQGNSA come from the germline V gene.

V usage is TRBV19 and J usage is TRBJ1-5, with 9 bases matching TRBD1. The length of the CDR3 is 14 residues. The V gene end was trimmed by 6 bases and the J gene end by 6 bases; junction bases not matched to a gene: 6. Germline CDR1 LNHDA, CDR2 SQIVND (reference sequence). DNA for the CDR3: TGTGCCAGTAGCCCAATGGGACAGGGTCAGCCCCAGCATTTT. This translates into CASSPMGQGQPQHF.

The gene calls are TRBV7-8 and TRBJ2-7, with 8 bases fitting TRBD2. Germline trimming cut 5 bases from V and 3 bases from J; bases unmatched to any gene: 3. Germline CDR1 is SGHVS and CDR2 is FQNEAQ. CDR3 length: 13 amino acids. The CDR3 region has the DNA TGTGCCAGCAGCGGCAGCGGGGGCTACGAGCAGTACTTC. It encodes CASSGSGGYEQYF.

This clone was picked up one time. V and J are TRBV6-5 and TRBJ1-1; tentatively, D is TRBD1 (5 bases). Germline lookup yields CDR1 MNHEY and CDR2 SVGAGI. The CDR3 covers 12 residues. V was pared by 9 bases and J by 1 base, with 9 bases between. The CDR3 reads CASWDSNTEAFF. DNA for the CDR3: TGTGCCAGTTGGGACTCGAACACTGAAGCTTTCTTT.

J is TRBJ2-2 and V is TRBV9; tentative D call: TRBD2 (6 bases). Germline V gives CDR1 SGDLS, CDR2 YYNGEE. The CDR3 loop spans 15 amino acids. The ends were cut back, 0 bases at V and 6 bases at J, with 12 bases in the middle. The CDR3 here is CASSVGETRSGELFF. Written as DNA, the CDR3 is TGTGCCAGCAGCGTAGGTGAGACTAGGTCCGGGGAGCTGTTTTTT.

This chain uses TRBV5-5 with TRBJ2-7; 7 bases fit TRBD1. The J segment lost 2 bases and the V segment lost 7 bases, leaving 9 bases of the junction unmatched. Germline V gene data show CDR1 as SGHKS and CDR2 as YYEKEE (reference sequence). The CDR3 has 14 amino acids. DNA for the CDR3: TGTGCCAGCCGCAAAGCAGGGGGAGCCTACGAGCAGTACTTC. Encoded protein: CASRKAGGAYEQYF.

The V and J genes are TRBV6-6 and TRBJ1-4; D is ambiguous. CDR1 is MNHNY and CDR2 is SVGAGI in the germline V gene (reference sequence). The CDR3 extends over 12 amino acids. Between the trimmed V and J ends, which lost 5 bases and 3 bases, there was a span of 4 bases. CDR3 nucleotide sequence: TGTGCCAGCAGTCGGTCTAATGAAAAACTGTTTTTT. It is translated as CASSRSNEKLFF.

The chain uses TRBV7-6 and TRBJ1-3; D call uncertain. Trimming removed 2 bases from V and 4 bases from J, with 15 bases in between. The CDR3 has 16 residues. Germline-derived CDR1 and CDR2 are SGHVS and FNYEAQ. CDR3 DNA sequence: TGTGCCAGCAGCTTATTTGGGCCTCCTTACGGAAACACCATATATTTT. This translates into CASSLFGPPYGNTIYF.

The chain uses TRBV6-5 and TRBJ1-2; D perhaps matches TRBD1 (6 bases). CDR1 is MNHEY, CDR2 SVGAGI, per germline. The CDR3 runs 15 residues. Trimming cost V 3 bases and J 6 bases, with 17 bases left between them. This chain's CDR3 is CASSYLGRQDNGYTF. DNA of the CDR3: TGTGCCAGCAGTTATTTGGGTAGACAGGACAATGGCTACACCTTC.

V and J are TRBV2 and TRBJ2-5, with a tentative D call TRBD2 (5 bases). CDR1 is SNHLY, CDR2 FYNNEI, per germline. V lost 7 bases and J 2 bases, leaving 17 bases between the germline ends. The CDR3 is made up of 15 amino acids. The CDR3 is CASTYHVDFQETQYF. CDR3 nucleotide sequence: TGTGCCAGCACCTACCACGTGGACTTTCAAGAGACCCAGTACTTC.

V is TRBV29-1 and J is TRBJ2-2, with D possibly being TRBD2 (6 bases). The V end lost 7 bases, the J end lost 6 bases, and 21 bases lay between the germline ends. The CDR3 runs 15 residues. Germline CDR1 reads SQVTM; CDR2 reads ANQGSEA. The CDR3: CSATILGGISGELFF. The CDR3 nucleotides read TGCAGCGCCACAATTCTGGGGGGAATATCCGGGGAGCTGTTTTTT.

This clone was found a few times. The V call is TRBV19, the J call TRBJ2-6; the match to TRBD1 covers 8 bases. Germline V gene lookup returns CDR1 LNHDA and CDR2 SQIVND (reference sequence). The CDR3 totals 16 residues. V was pared by 6 bases and J by 0 bases, with 4 bases of the junction left unmatched. The CDR3 reads CASSMGQASGANVLTF. The DNA for the CDR3 is TGTGCCAGTAGCATGGGACAGGCCTCTGGGGCCAACGTCCTGACTTTC.

This clone was counted only a few times. The chain uses TRBV30 and TRBJ2-3, with 12 bases matching TRBD2. CDR1 GTSNPN and CDR2 SVGIG come from the germline V gene (reference sequence). After removal of 3 bases from V and 5 bases from J, the junction contained 24 bases not matched to a gene. This CDR3 is 21 amino acids long. Here the CDR3 reads CAWRARDRVLAGGRLIDTQYF. CDR3 nucleotide sequence: TGTGCCTGGAGGGCCCGGGACAGGGTCCTAGCGGGAGGGAGACTGATAGATACGCAGTATTTT.

The chain has TRBV19 and TRBJ1-1; weak D call: TRBD1 (5 bases). V was trimmed by 7 bases and J by 9 bases, leaving 15 bases between them. Per germline, CDR1 LNHDA and CDR2 SQIVND (reference sequence). The CDR3 runs 12 residues. CDR3 sequence reads: CASIGQGGKAFF. The CDR3 DNA follows: TGTGCCAGTATCGGGCAGGGAGGAAAAGCTTTCTTT. The variable domain in full, completed from reference TRBV19 and TRBJ1-1, reads DGGITQSPKYLFRKEGQNVTLSCEQNLNHDAMYWYRQDPGQGLRLIYYSQIVNDFQKGDIAEGYSVSREKKESFPLTVTSAQKNPTAFYLCASIGQGGKAFFGQGTRLTVV.

The rearrangement links TRBV19 to TRBJ1-2; TRBD1 aligns across 9 bases. CDR3 length: 17 residues. V trimming: 8 bases; J trimming: 0 bases; junction bases outside the gene matches: 13. Germline loops: CDR1 LNHDA, CDR2 SQIVND (reference sequence). CDR3 sequence: CASEGTGLSSANYGYTF. CDR3 bases: TGTGCCAGTGAGGGGACAGGGCTATCTTCGGCTAACTATGGCTACACCTTC. Complete variable domain (other parts from reference TRBV19 and TRBJ1-2): DGGITQSPKYLFRKEGQNVTLSCEQNLNHDAMYWYRQDPGQGLRLIYYSQIVNDFQKGDIAEGYSVSREKKESFPLTVTSAQKNPTAFYLCASEGTGLSSANYGYTFGSGTRLTVV.

The V gene is TRBV6-1, the J gene TRBJ2-5, with D tentatively TRBD2 (6 bases). Germline CDR1 MNHNS, CDR2 SASEGT. This CDR3 has 15 residues. V gave up 1 base and J gave up 11 bases, with 20 bases separating them. The CDR3 region is CASSEVWTTRTEQYF. CDR3 in DNA: TGTGCCAGCAGTGAAGTCTGGACTACTCGAACGGAGCAGTACTTC.

The chain joins TRBV29-1 to TRBJ1-2; the D is unclear. The V gene lost 3 bases and the J gene lost 3 bases, with 8 bases spanning the gap. The CDR3 is 12 residues long. Germline-derived CDR1 and CDR2 are SQVTM and ANQGSEA. The CDR3 spells CSVDGEYYGYTF. The CDR3 DNA reads TGCAGCGTTGATGGGGAGTACTATGGCTACACCTTC.

The genes are TRBV5-1 and TRBJ1-2; D gene ambiguous. V shed 0 bases and J shed 4 bases, with 7 bases lying between them. CDR3 length: 13 amino acids. Germline loops: CDR1 SGHRS, CDR2 YFSETQ. The CDR3 region is CASSLAQIYGYTF. The CDR3 region has the DNA TGCGCCAGCAGCTTGGCCCAGATCTATGGCTACACCTTC.

V is TRBV29-1 and J is TRBJ2-1, with 7 bases matching TRBD1. This CDR3 comprises 14 residues. The trim removed 7 bases at V and 2 bases at J, leaving 8 bases unmatched. The germline gives CDR1 SQVTM, CDR2 ANQGSEA. This CDR3 reads CSDVGQVTYNEQFF. In DNA form, the CDR3 reads TGCAGCGATGTAGGACAGGTGACCTACAATGAGCAGTTCTTC.

This chain joins TRBV19 and TRBJ2-7; TRBD2 is a possible D gene (6 bases). This CDR3 is built from 13 residues. The ends were cut back, 7 bases at V and 6 bases at J, with 16 bases in the middle. Germline V gene data show CDR1 as LNHDA and CDR2 as SQIVND (reference sequence). The CDR3 sequence: CASTAGVGGEQYF. For the CDR3, the DNA is TGTGCCAGTACGGCAGGAGTGGGGGGCGAGCAGTACTTC.

V and J are TRBV19 and TRBJ1-1; D is uncertain. V was clipped by 1 base and J by 1 base, with 10 bases between them. The CDR3 spans 15 residues. Germline V gene sequence: CDR1 LNHDA, CDR2 SQIVND (reference sequence). The CDR3 here is CASSIGWPGNTEAFF. For the CDR3, the DNA is TGTGCCAGTAGTATAGGTTGGCCGGGGAACACTGAAGCTTTCTTT.

The CDR3 region has the DNA TGCAGCGTTGATGGGACAGTGATCTACGAGCAGTACTTC. It yields the protein CSVDGTVIYEQYF. V usage is TRBV29-1 and J usage is TRBJ2-7; 7 bases are shared with TRBD1. This CDR3 has 13 residues. Germline lookup yields CDR1 SQVTM and CDR2 ANQGSEA. V lost 3 bases and J lost 3; bases outside the gene matches: 5.

The chain has TRBV5-4 and TRBJ2-7; weak D call: TRBD2 (6 bases). Deletions cut 6 bases from V and 1 base from J, with 17 bases between. Germline loops: CDR1 SGHNT, CDR2 YYREEE (reference sequence). The CDR3 consists of 15 residues. For the CDR3, the DNA is TGTGCCAGCACCCTGAGGGACTCCACTTCCTACGAGCAGTACTTC. As protein: CASTLRDSTSYEQYF.

This rearrangement joins TRBV7-2 to TRBJ2-7; 8 bases map to TRBD2. Per germline, CDR1 SGHTA and CDR2 FQGNSA. Trimming took 1 base from V and 0 from J; bases not matched to a gene: 8. The CDR3 runs 17 residues. CDR3 in DNA: TGTGCCAGCAGCTTAGGTAGGGCGGGAGGCCCCTCCTACGAGCAGTACTTC. This sequence encodes CASSLGRAGGPSYEQYF.